This note documents a single TCR beta chain sequence. As originally analysed: Estimated nucleated cell counts came from reference gene primer amplification. Produced via immunoSEQ multiplex PCR; TCRdb's table is partial and in-frame only. The V and J calls and clone size come from that table; D and trimming were worked out from the DNA. Of about 220,000 clones listed, around 80% are singletons. These data originate in a study of blood T cell repertoires in COVID-19. Study background: Spain, Italy and the United States supplied samples that represented acute and convalescent COVID-19. PBMCs, B-cell-depleted T cells, or T cells were the source of the cDNA or gDNA that made up the material.

With 7 bases removed from V and 0 bases from J, the gap between germline ends came to 15 bases. The V gene's germline CDR1 is MNHNY and CDR2 SVGAGI (reference sequence). The CDR3 loop spans 16 amino acids. This chain joins TRBV6-6 and TRBJ2-2; D is ambiguous. The sample consisted of peripheral blood. The clonotype originates from a woman aged 70 to 79 with acute or convalescent COVID-19. CDR3 coding DNA: TGTGCCAGCACCTCCCGGGTCCGTTCGAACACCGGGGAGCTGTTTTTT. It translates to CASTSRVRSNTGELFF.